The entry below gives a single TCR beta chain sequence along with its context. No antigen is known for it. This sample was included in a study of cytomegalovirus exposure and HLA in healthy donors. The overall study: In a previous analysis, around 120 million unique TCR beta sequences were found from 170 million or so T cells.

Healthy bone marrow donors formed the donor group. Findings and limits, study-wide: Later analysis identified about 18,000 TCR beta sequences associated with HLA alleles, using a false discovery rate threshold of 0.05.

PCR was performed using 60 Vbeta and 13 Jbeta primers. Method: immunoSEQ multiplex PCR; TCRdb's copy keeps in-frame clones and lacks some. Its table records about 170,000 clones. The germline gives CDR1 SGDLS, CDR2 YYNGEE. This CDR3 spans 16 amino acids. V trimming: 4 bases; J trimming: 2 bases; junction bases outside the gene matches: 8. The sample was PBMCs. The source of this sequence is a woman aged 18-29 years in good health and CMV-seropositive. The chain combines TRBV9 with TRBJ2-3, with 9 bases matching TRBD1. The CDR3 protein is CASSLSGTGFTDTQYF. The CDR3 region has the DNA TGTGCCAGCAGCCTGTCCGGGACAGGGTTCACAGATACGCAGTATTTT. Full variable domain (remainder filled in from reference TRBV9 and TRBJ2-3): DSGVTQTPKHLITATGQRVTLRCSPRSGDLSVYWYQQSLDQGLQFLIQYYNGEERAKGNILERFSAQQFPDLHSELNLSSLELGDSALYFCASSLSGTGFTDTQYFGPGTRLTVL.